This entry concerns a single T cell receptor beta chain. Its target is unknown. This specimen belongs to a study of response to subunit inactivated influenza vaccine. General observations from the study: Each seasonal influenza vaccination, the authors suggested, recruits few new T cells.

The CDR3 is made up of 16 amino acids. V lost 6 bases, J lost 5 bases, and 13 bases stayed unmatched. The germline V gene has CDR1 MNHEY and CDR2 SMNVEV (reference sequence). A single record per CDR3 protein comes from TCRdb applying MiXCR to the RT-PCR reads. The sample lists over 650,000 distinct CDR3 sequences; approximately 18% were seen once. This TCR derives from a man in his forties or fifties who received an inactivated influenza vaccine. This material consisted of PBMCs from blood, taken around 5 days after vaccination. The chain has TRBV27 and TRBJ2-1; 7 bases fit TRBD2. The CDR3 coding sequence is TGTGCCAGCAGGGGATGGGGAGGGAGGGCCCACAATGAGCAGTTCTTC. Translation: CASRGWGGRAHNEQFF.